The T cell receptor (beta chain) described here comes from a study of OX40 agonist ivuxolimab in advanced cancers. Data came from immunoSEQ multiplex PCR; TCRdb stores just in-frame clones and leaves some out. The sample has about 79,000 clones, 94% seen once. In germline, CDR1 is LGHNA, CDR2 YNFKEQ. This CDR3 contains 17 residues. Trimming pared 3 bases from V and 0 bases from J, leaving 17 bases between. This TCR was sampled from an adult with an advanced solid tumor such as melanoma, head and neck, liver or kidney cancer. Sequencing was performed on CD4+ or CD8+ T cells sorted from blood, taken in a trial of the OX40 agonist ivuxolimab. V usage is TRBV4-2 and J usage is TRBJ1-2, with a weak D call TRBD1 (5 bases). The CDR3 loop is CASSQARDADANYGYTF. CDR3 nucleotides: TGTGCCAGCAGCCAGGCAAGGGACGCGGACGCTAACTATGGCTACACCTTC.